The rows below give T cell receptor beta chains drawn from one sample of a study of cytomegalovirus exposure and HLA in healthy donors. Sequencing used immunoSEQ multiplex PCR; TCRdb keeps in-frame clones, though not all of them. The sample contains 95,000 to 100,000 clones, about a tenth of which appear only once. The sample taken for sequencing was PBMCs. These receptors were taken from a man between 50 and 59 years old in good health and CMV-seropositive. Both conserved end residues are part of each CDR3. A D gene is named only where the DNA matches it firmly. Some rows have no size entry. The others give once, few or many, or a class for an expanded clone.

J | V | D | size | DNA | CDR3
TRBJ2-7 | TRBV27 | NA | NA | TGTGCCAGCAGTTTCTTACAGGGTCCCTACGAGCAGTACTTC | CASSFLQGPYEQYF
TRBJ1-2 | TRBV30 | TRBD1 | few | TGTGCCTGGAGTGTCACAGGGGGTGCCTATGGCTACACCTTC | CAWSVTGGAYGYTF
TRBJ1-4 | TRBV5-1 | NA | few | TGCGCCAGCAGCTTCCCCACAGGGAAAGGGGGTGAAAAACTGTTTTTT | CASSFPTGKGGEKLFF
TRBJ2-1 | TRBV7-9 | TRBD1 | few | TGTGCCAGCAGTCGACAGGGGGTCTACAATGAGCAGTTCTTC | CASSRQGVYNEQFF
TRBJ2-5 | TRBV19 | NA | NA | TGTGCCAGTAGCCAAGGGGTGGCAGTGTCGGAGACCCAGTACTTC | CASSQGVAVSETQYF
TRBJ2-1 | TRBV7-2 | TRBD2 | NA | TGTGCCAGCAGCTTGACTAGCGAGTACAATGAGCAGTTCTTC | CASSLTSEYNEQFF
TRBJ2-7 | TRBV6-5 | TRBD1 | NA | TGTGCCAGCAACCCACCGACAGGGCTCGAGCAGTACTTC | CASNPPTGLEQYF
TRBJ2-2 | TRBV25-1 | TRBD1 | few | TGTGCCAGCAGTCCCGACAGGGGTTCCGGGGAGCTGTTTTTT | CASSPDRGSGELFF
TRBJ2-2 | TRBV6-1 | NA | NA | TGTGCCAGCAGTGAAAGACCCAGGTCCACCGGGGAGCTGTTTTTT | CASSERPRSTGELFF
TRBJ2-3 | TRBV28 | TRBD1 | NA | TGTGCCAGCAGCCGGGACAGAAAGGGAGTGGGGCGCACAGATACGCAGTATTTT | CASSRDRKGVGRTDTQYF
TRBJ1-6 | TRBV28 | TRBD1 | NA | TGTGCCAGCAGTACAGGGGATTCACCCCTCCACTTT | CASSTGDSPLHF
TRBJ1-4 | TRBV6-1 | NA | once | TGTGCCAGCCTACGACAGTATAATGAAAAACTGTTTTTT | CASLRQYNEKLFF
TRBJ1-2 | TRBV7-2 | NA | NA | TGTGCCAGCAGCTTCCAGATTAACTATGGCTACACCTTC | CASSFQINYGYTF
TRBJ2-3 | TRBV7-9 | NA | few | TGTGCCAGCAGCCCAGACTCCAAGGGGGATACGCAGTATTTT | CASSPDSKGDTQYF
TRBJ1-1 | TRBV27 | TRBD1 | few | TGTGCCAGCAGTTCAACAGGGGAGACCACTGAAGCTTTCTTT | CASSSTGETTEAFF
TRBJ2-1 | TRBV15 | TRBD1 | few | TGTGCCACCAGGACAGGGTGGAATGAGCAGTTCTTC | CATRTGWNEQFF
TRBJ2-7 | TRBV2 | TRBD2 | NA | TGTGCCAGCAGGGTTCCTAGCGGGAGATCCGAGACCTCCTACGAGCAGTACTTC | CASRVPSGRSETSYEQYF
TRBJ1-4 | TRBV25-1 | TRBD1 | few | TGTGCCAGCAGTAAGCCGACAGGGCTGGATGAAAAACTGTTTTTT | CASSKPTGLDEKLFF
TRBJ1-1 | TRBV5-6 | NA | NA | TGTGCCAGCAGCTTGGACGGTTTGGCAGGCCTCCAAAAAGCTTTCTTT | CASSLDGLAGLQKAFF
TRBJ1-2 | TRBV28 | NA | NA | TGTGCCAGCAGTTCACCTTCCCGCGACAGGAACTATGGCTACACCTTC | CASSSPSRDRNYGYTF
TRBJ1-1 | TRBV6-1 | TRBD1 | few | TGTGCCAGCAGTGAATTTATCGGACAGGGGCGAAAGAACACTGAAGCTTTCTTT | CASSEFIGQGRKNTEAFF
TRBJ1-1 | TRBV7-2 | NA | few | TGTGCCAGCAGCCTCGGCGGGGCCGAAGCTTTCTTT | CASSLGGAEAFF
TRBJ2-1 | TRBV25-1 | TRBD1 | few | TGTGCCAGCAGTGAATATCAGGGGGCGAATGAGCAGTTCTTC | CASSEYQGANEQFF
TRBJ2-7 | TRBV19 | TRBD1 | few | TGTGCCAGTAGTATCCAGGGCAGGGGGCACTACGAGCAGTACTTC | CASSIQGRGHYEQYF
TRBJ2-7 | TRBV7-6 | NA | few | TGTGCCAGCAGCTTAGCTGGCCCCTACGAGCAGTACTTC | CASSLAGPYEQYF
TRBJ1-4 | TRBV30 | TRBD1 | NA | TGTGCCTGGAGACAGATCGGACAGGGCAATGAAAAACTGTTTTTT | CAWRQIGQGNEKLFF
TRBJ2-1 | TRBV6-6 | TRBD2 | NA | TGTGCCACAGCTAGCGGGGTTTACAATGAGCAGTTCTTC | CATASGVYNEQFF
TRBJ1-5 | TRBV30 | NA | NA | TGTGCCTGGAGGGGCTCGCAGGAGGGCTATCAGCCCCAGCATTTT | CAWRGSQEGYQPQHF
TRBJ1-6 | TRBV28 | NA | NA | TGTGCCAGCAGCCCTACAGGGATCTATAATTCACCCCTCCACTTT | CASSPTGIYNSPLHF
TRBJ1-1 | TRBV11-2 | NA | many | TGTGCCAGCAGCAAGTACACCGGGACTCTGGAAGCTTTCTTT | CASSKYTGTLEAFF
TRBJ2-7 | TRBV6-5 | TRBD1 | NA | TGTGCCAGCAGTTACTCCGCCGGGACAGCTACCTACGAGCAGTACTTC | CASSYSAGTATYEQYF
TRBJ2-7 | TRBV27 | TRBD1 | NA | TGTGCCAGCAGCGACAGACCGGGACAGGGTTACGAGCAGTACTTC | CASSDRPGQGYEQYF
TRBJ1-2 | TRBV9 | NA | few | TGTGCCAGCAGCGTAGCTCCGAGTTCCGGGTATGGCTACACCTTC | CASSVAPSSGYGYTF
TRBJ1-1 | TRBV6-1 | NA | few | TGTGCCAGCAGTCCGCGACAGGTGGGGGAAGCTTTCTTT | CASSPRQVGEAFF